Listed here is a single T cell receptor beta chain. Its antigen is unidentified. The data are from a study of cytomegalovirus exposure and HLA in healthy donors. About the study: Most donors, 81% of approximately 400 genotyped, fell in the Caucasian-associated ancestry cluster.

PCR amplification relied on 60 Vbeta primers (plus 13 Jbeta primers). Some clones are missing from TCRdb's copy, which holds only in-frame ones; the method was immunoSEQ multiplex PCR. The sample has 150,000 or so clones, 70% to 85% seen once. CDR1 SGHRS and CDR2 YFSETQ come from the germline V gene. The CDR3 has 16 residues. V shed 4 bases, J shed 7 bases, and the junction held 13 bases outside the gene matches. Overall study findings and caveats: Confirmation was obtained in vitro that three CMV-associated chains are specific for CMV antigens. An analysis was carried out later, and it reportedly showed fewer N-insertions in an Asian-associated ancestry cluster than the 666-donor mean.

The receptor was derived from a female donor in good health and CMV-seronegative. Source material: PBMCs. The chain employs TRBV5-1 and TRBJ2-2, with 7 bases aligning to TRBD2. In DNA, the CDR3 is TGCGCCAGCAGCCCCGGGAGCGGGATGTGGGGCGGGGAGCTGTTTTTT. This sequence encodes CASSPGSGMWGGELFF.